A selection of T cell receptor beta chains follows, all from one sample in a study of blood T cell repertoires in COVID-19. Sequenced by immunoSEQ multiplex PCR; TCRdb stores in-frame clones only, minus some. The sample lists a few hundred thousand clones; approximately 90% were seen once. Specimen: PBMCs or T cells enriched from blood (not recorded which). The receptors come from a woman aged 35 to 49 with acute COVID-19. The CDR3 runs from the conserved cysteine through the conserved F or W. The D gene is left open where the match is weak. Expanded clones are given a class, and other clones once, few, many or no size at all.

D gene | J gene | V gene | clone size | CDR3 protein | CDR3 DNA
TRBD2 | TRBJ2-3 | TRBV3-1/TRBV3-2 | NA | CASSPLGEREVDTQYF | TGTGCCAGCAGCCCCCTTGGTGAGCGGGAGGTAGATACGCAGTATTTT
TRBD1 | TRBJ2-5 | TRBV5-1 | NA | CASSLIGTVQETQYF | TGCGCCAGCAGCTTAATCGGGACAGTCCAAGAGACCCAGTACTTC
NA | TRBJ1-2 | TRBV7-9 | NA | CASSYSSSPLRGYTF | TGTGCCAGCAGCTACAGTTCCTCCCCCCTTCGGGGCTACACCTTC
NA | TRBJ2-1 | TRBV9 | once | CASSPIAGYEQFF | TGTGCCAGCAGCCCCATCGCAGGGTACGAGCAGTTCTTC
TRBD1 | TRBJ1-2 | TRBV25-1 | NA | CASSETGAGYGYTF | TGTGCCAGCAGTGAAACAGGGGCGGGCTATGGCTACACCTTC
TRBD2 | TRBJ2-7 | TRBV29-1 | NA | CSVKRGLYEQYF | TGCAGCGTTAAGCGGGGACTCTACGAGCAGTACTTC
TRBD1 | TRBJ1-4 | TRBV15 | NA | CATSRDQTGGEKLFF | TGTGCCACCAGCAGAGATCAAACAGGGGGTGAAAAACTGTTTTTT
NA | TRBJ2-1 | TRBV27 | NA | CASSRLWGDTSYNEQFF | TGTGCCAGCAGCCGATTATGGGGAGACACCTCCTACAATGAGCAGTTCTTC
NA | TRBJ1-1 | TRBV6-5 | NA | CASSSTAGTEAFF | TGTGCCAGCAGTTCAACAGCAGGCACTGAAGCTTTCTTT
NA | TRBJ2-5 | TRBV11-2 | NA | CASSPGSETQYF | TGTGCCAGCAGCCCGGGTTCGGAGACCCAGTACTTC
TRBD2 | TRBJ2-1 | TRBV7-3 | NA | CASSLRLAGDKGEQFF | TGTGCCAGCAGCTTAAGACTAGCGGGGGACAAGGGTGAGCAGTTCTTC
TRBD1 | TRBJ1-2 | TRBV27 | NA | CASSPRTGLYGYTF | TGTGCCAGCAGCCCCCGGACAGGGCTTTATGGCTACACCTTC
TRBD1 | TRBJ1-2 | TRBV10-3 | NA | CAISESTGGRGYTF | TGTGCCATCAGTGAGTCGACAGGGGGAAGGGGCTACACCTTC
TRBD2 | TRBJ2-7 | TRBV7-9 | few | CASSTSGIGEQYF | TGTGCCAGCAGTACTAGCGGGATTGGCGAGCAGTACTTC
TRBD2 | TRBJ2-1 | TRBV10-3 | NA | CAISGAEGLAGGQFF | TGTGCCATCAGCGGGGCTGAGGGACTAGCGGGAGGCCAGTTCTTC
TRBD1 | TRBJ1-2 | TRBV10-3 | NA | CAISTGGNYGYTF | TGTGCCATCAGTACAGGGGGCAACTATGGCTACACCTTC
TRBD1 | TRBJ2-7 | TRBV5-1 | NA | CASTAGDRVNEQYF | TGCGCCAGCACCGCCGGGGACAGGGTAAACGAGCAGTACTTC
NA | TRBJ2-2 | TRBV19 | NA | CASILGGANTGELFF | TGTGCCAGTATACTAGGAGGGGCGAACACCGGGGAGCTGTTTTTT
NA | TRBJ1-2 | TRBV7-2 | NA | CASSPGNMDGYTF | TGTGCCAGCAGCCCCGGGAATATGGATGGCTACACCTTC
TRBD2 | TRBJ2-2 | TRBV9 | NA | CASRGGRATTGELFF | TGTGCCAGCAGGGGCGGGAGGGCGACCACCGGGGAGCTGTTTTTT
TRBD1 | TRBJ1-1 | TRBV30 | NA | CAWTQQGAHRGIF | TGTGCCTGGACGCAACAGGGGGCCCACCGGGGAATTTTT
TRBD2 | TRBJ2-7 | TRBV7-2 | few | CASSSGGLAKAYEQYF | TGTGCCAGCAGCTCCGGGGGACTAGCGAAGGCCTACGAGCAGTACTTC
TRBD2 | TRBJ2-5 | TRBV14 | NA | CASSQEYASGAEETQYF | TGTGCCAGCAGCCAAGAGTATGCTAGCGGGGCCGAAGAGACCCAGTACTTC
NA | TRBJ1-1 | TRBV5-1 | NA | CASSLLGRLNTEAFF | TGCGCCAGCAGCTTACTCGGGAGATTGAACACTGAAGCTTTCTTT
TRBD2 | TRBJ2-7 | TRBV7-3 | NA | CASSPAGGAYEQYF | TGTGCCAGCAGCCCTGCGGGAGGAGCCTACGAGCAGTACTTC
TRBD2 | TRBJ2-3 | TRBV3-1/TRBV3-2 | NA | CASSQGIRGGLAGGGDTQYF | TGTGCCAGCAGCCAAGGGATTAGAGGGGGATTAGCGGGAGGAGGAGATACGCAGTATTTT
NA | TRBJ1-4 | TRBV5-6 | NA | CASRGQGPTTNEKLFF | TGTGCCAGCAGGGGCCAGGGGCCAACAACTAATGAAAAACTGTTTTTT
NA | TRBJ1-3 | TRBV5-1 | once | CASSLHGSSGNTIYF | TGCGCCAGCAGCTTGCACGGGAGCTCTGGAAACACCATATATTTT
NA | TRBJ1-3 | TRBV9 | NA | CASSVELGQGSGNTIYF | TGTGCCAGCAGCGTAGAGTTAGGGCAGGGGTCTGGAAACACCATATATTTT
NA | TRBJ1-3 | TRBV19 | once | CASSPTGSGNTIYF | TGTGCCAGTAGTCCGACAGGCTCTGGAAACACCATATATTTT
TRBD1 | TRBJ1-2 | TRBV3-1/TRBV3-2 | NA | CASSLQQGGYGYTF | TGTGCCAGCAGCCTACAGCAGGGGGGATATGGCTACACCTTC